A single sample gave rise to the 3 T cell receptor beta chains below, sequenced in a study of shared clonotypes between healthy human individuals. TCRdb keeps only in-frame clones here, not all; method: immunoSEQ multiplex PCR. The sample holds over 1.4 million clones, around 97% seen once. The sequenced sample was naive CD4+ T cells sorted from blood. The subset here: CD45RA+ positively selected. These receptor sequences come from a man aged 25-40 years in good health.

The V gene is TRBV19, the J gene TRBJ2-7; TRBD1 aligns across 7 bases. Germline CDR1 LNHDA, CDR2 SQIVND (reference sequence). V lost 5 bases, J lost 7 bases, and 8 bases stayed unmatched. The length of the CDR3 is 13 residues. The CDR3 nucleotides are TGTGCCAGTAGTCCAGACAGGGCCACGGAGCAGTACTTC. It is translated as CASSPDRATEQYF.

The gene calls are TRBV16 and TRBJ2-7; no reliable D call. V shed 7 bases and J shed 7 bases, with 20 bases lying between them. The CDR3 runs 14 residues. CDR1 and CDR2 (germline): KGHSY, FQNENV. CDR3 sequence: CASTAWATLGEQYF. DNA for the CDR3: TGTGCCAGCACGGCTTGGGCCACCTTGGGAGAGCAGTACTTC.

This clone appeared a single time. V and J are TRBV28 and TRBJ1-2; possible D gene TRBD1, 5 bases. The CDR3 has 14 amino acids. Germline CDR1 reads MDHEN; CDR2 reads SYDVKM. V was cut by 7 bases and J by 6 bases, with 18 bases left in between. As DNA, the CDR3 is TGTGCCAGCACCCCCCCGCAGGGTCCTGATGGCTACACCTTC. Translating it yields CASTPPQGPDGYTF.